The rows below give T cell receptor beta chains drawn from one sample of a study of response to subunit inactivated influenza vaccine. Via MiXCR, TCRdb re-called the RT-PCR reads, giving one row per CDR3 protein. The sample shows around 190,000 distinct CDR3 sequences, approximately 14% of them seen only once. The specimen was CD8+ T cells sorted from PBMCs, collected 5 days after vaccination. These receptors were obtained from a man in his fifties who received an inactivated influenza vaccine. CDR3s include the opening cysteine and the closing phenylalanine or tryptophan. Clone size, where shown, is once, few, many, or a class for clones that have expanded.

CDR3 length	clone size	J gene	V gene	CDR3 protein
13	few	TRBJ1-4	TRBV5-1	CASRDREGEKLFF
15	.	TRBJ2-1	TRBV27	CASSLGAPSYNEQFF
16	.	TRBJ2-5	TRBV24-1	CATSDLGTPGGETQYF
13	few	TRBJ2-7	TRBV20-1	CSATGTTSYEQYF
11	few	TRBJ2-2	TRBV20-1	CSLLYTGELFF
14	few	TRBJ2-3	TRBV12-3/TRBV12-4	CASSFSGVTDTQYF
14	.	TRBJ2-7	TRBV5-1	CASSLAASSYEQYF
13	few	TRBJ1-1	TRBV6-5	CASIMRENTEAFF
14	.	TRBJ1-1	TRBV4-3	CASSQEGSDTEAFF
13	.	TRBJ2-3	TRBV6-5	CASSYLGRDTQYF
14	many	TRBJ2-5	TRBV7-8	CASSLFSVLETQYF
16	few	TRBJ2-1	TRBV4-1	CASSHTSGGALYEQFF
16	few	TRBJ1-2	TRBV4-1	CASSQAPRQGDYGYTF